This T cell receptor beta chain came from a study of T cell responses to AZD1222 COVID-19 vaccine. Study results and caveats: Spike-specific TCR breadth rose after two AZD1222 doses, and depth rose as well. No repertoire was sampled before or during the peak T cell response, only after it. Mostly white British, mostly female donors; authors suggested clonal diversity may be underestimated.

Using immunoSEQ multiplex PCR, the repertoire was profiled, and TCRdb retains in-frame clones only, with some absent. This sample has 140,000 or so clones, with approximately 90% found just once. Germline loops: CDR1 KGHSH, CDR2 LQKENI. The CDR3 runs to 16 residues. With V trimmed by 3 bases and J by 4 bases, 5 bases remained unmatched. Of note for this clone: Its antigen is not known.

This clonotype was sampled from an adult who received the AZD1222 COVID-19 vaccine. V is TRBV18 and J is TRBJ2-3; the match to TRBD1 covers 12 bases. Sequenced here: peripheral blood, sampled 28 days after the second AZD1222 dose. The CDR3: CASSPLGQGASDTQYF. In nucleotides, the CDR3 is TGTGCCAGCTCACCCCTGGGACAGGGGGCTTCAGATACGCAGTATTTT.